The 31 T cell receptor beta chains listed next were all sequenced from one sample in a study of blood T cell repertoires in COVID-19 (dated by TCRdb to the early 2020s). Receptor libraries were prepared by the immunoSEQ multiplex PCR assay. TCRdb took this table from immuneACCESS and kept in-frame rearrangements with V and J called. Such tables lack part of the clones; where checked against another copy, unresolved V genes explain under half of the gap, and the rest is unexplained. In all, the sample holds over 150,000 clones, and approximately 80% of those were seen once. The ten biggest clones cover 8.1% of the sample. The sequenced material came from peripheral blood. The receptors stem from a man aged 55 to 70 with acute or convalescent COVID-19.

The chain carries TRBV19 and TRBJ2-6, with TRBD2 as a possible D gene (5 bases). CDR3 length: 15 residues. The V and J ends lost 3 bases and 2 bases respectively, with 8 bases between them. Germline V lookup: CDR1 LNHDA, CDR2 SQIVND (reference sequence). The CDR3 reads CASSIGGAGANVLTF. CDR3 bases: TGTGCCAGTAGTATCGGAGGCGCTGGGGCCAACGTCCTGACTTTC.

The V and J genes are TRBV29-1 and TRBJ1-3; D is possibly TRBD1 (5 bases). This CDR3 region has 15 residues. Per the germline V gene, CDR1 is SQVTM and CDR2 is ANQGSEA. The V gene lost 6 bases and the J gene lost 0 bases, with 15 bases spanning the gap. The CDR3 region is CSVGGYGSSGNTIYF. The CDR3 coding sequence is TGCAGCGTCGGGGGGTACGGCTCCTCTGGAAACACCATATATTTT.

This chain joins TRBV19 and TRBJ1-3; 7 nucleotides line up with TRBD1. This CDR3 has 14 amino acids. The germline gives CDR1 LNHDA, CDR2 SQIVND (reference sequence). Trimming cost V 9 bases and J 4 bases; bases outside gene matches: 9. The CDR3 region has the DNA TGTGCCAGCTTTTTGGGACAGTTCGGAAACACCATATATTTT. It specifies CASFLGQFGNTIYF.

A single count supports this clone. The J gene is TRBJ1-2, the V gene TRBV27, with 8 bases fitting TRBD1. CDR3 length: 14 amino acids. V was pared by 5 bases and J by 4 bases, with 6 bases of the junction left unmatched. Looked up from germline, CDR1 is MNHEY and CDR2 is SMNVEV (reference sequence). CDR3: CASSLRGLGYGYTF. The CDR3 DNA reads as TGTGCCAGCAGTCTCAGGGGGCTCGGCTATGGCTACACCTTC.

This clone was found a few times. This chain uses TRBV5-4 with TRBJ1-4; TRBD1 is a possible D gene (5 bases). The CDR3 extends over 14 amino acids. V lost 1 base to trimming and J lost 8 bases, with 12 bases between them. CDR1 is SGHNT, CDR2 YYREEE, per germline (reference sequence). The chain's CDR3 is CASSLWTGGEKLFF. The CDR3 DNA reads TGTGCCAGCAGCTTGTGGACCGGGGGAGAAAAACTGTTTTTT.

The V gene is TRBV25-1, the J gene TRBJ1-1; no clear D gene. The germline gives CDR1 MGHDK, CDR2 SYGVNS. Between the trimmed V and J ends, which lost 6 bases and 1 base, there was a span of 12 bases. The CDR3 sequence is 14 residues long. Written as DNA, the CDR3 is TGTGCCAGCAGCCCACGCGTGAAGAACACTGAAGCTTTCTTT. Its protein is CASSPRVKNTEAFF.

This clone occurred once. The chain recombines TRBV6-5 with TRBJ1-6; a possible D gene is TRBD1 (6 bases). V lost 4 bases and J lost 6, with 16 bases in between. The CDR3 sequence is 16 residues long. Germline loops: CDR1 MNHEY, CDR2 SVGAGI. The CDR3 DNA reads TGTGCCAGCAGTTTCCAAAGACAGGCCGGTAATTCACCCCTCCACTTT. It specifies CASSFQRQAGNSPLHF.

This sequence joins TRBV10-2 and TRBJ2-5; D perhaps matches TRBD1 (6 bases). Germline values: CDR1 WSHSY, CDR2 SAAADI. V dropped 0 bases and J dropped 5 bases, with 10 bases sitting between them. This CDR3 comprises 14 residues. The CDR3 region has the DNA TGCGCCAGCAGTGAGTCAAGGGGGTGGGAGACCCAGTACTTC. This translates into CASSESRGWETQYF.

The chain recombines TRBV13 with TRBJ2-1; 9 bases agree with TRBD1. The CDR3 has 17 residues. The junction had 17 bases not matched to a gene; V was cut back by 6 bases and J by 8 bases. CDR1 is PRHDT, CDR2 FYEKMQ, per germline (reference sequence). DNA of the CDR3: TGTGCCAGCAGTTCACCGACAGGGGGGATCGGCAAGGATGAGCAGTTCTTC. Translation gives CASSSPTGGIGKDEQFF. The full variable domain, with the rest looked up from reference TRBV13 and TRBJ2-1, is AAGVIQSPRHLIKEKRETATLKCYPIPRHDTVYWYQQGPGQDPQFLISFYEKMQSDKGSIPDRFSAQQFSDYHSELNMSSLELGDSALYFCASSSPTGGIGKDEQFFGPGTRLTVL.

The chain has TRBV5-1 and TRBJ2-7, with D possibly being TRBD1 (5 bases). Germline V gene sequence: CDR1 SGHRS, CDR2 YFSETQ. Trimming took 0 bases from V and 6 from J, leaving 7 bases between them. The CDR3 sequence is 12 residues long. CDR3 sequence reads: CASSLVRGEQYF. CDR3 nucleotide sequence: TGCGCCAGCAGCTTGGTAAGGGGCGAGCAGTACTTC.

The chain has TRBV10-3 and TRBJ1-1, with 7 bases fitting TRBD1. The CDR3 loop spans 13 amino acids. The V and J ends lost 7 bases and 4 bases, in that order; junction bases with no gene match: 6. Germline lookup yields CDR1 ENHRY and CDR2 SYGVKD. The chain's CDR3 is CAITPDRFTEAFF. The DNA for the CDR3 is TGTGCCATCACCCCGGACAGGTTCACTGAAGCTTTCTTT.

The rearrangement links TRBV7-2 to TRBJ2-1; 10 bases map to TRBD1. Germline CDR1 reads SGHTA; CDR2 reads FQGNSA. The CDR3 has 13 amino acids. With 4 bases clipped from V and 9 bases from J, the junction kept 3 bases outside the gene matches. This CDR3 reads CASSSRTGGEQFF. CDR3 DNA: TGTGCCAGCAGCTCCCGGACAGGGGGTGAGCAGTTCTTC.

This clone was seen only once. This sequence joins TRBV10-2 and TRBJ2-5, with D perhaps TRBD1 (5 bases). The CDR3 sequence is 13 residues long. V gave up 3 bases and J gave up 4 bases, with 9 bases separating them. The germline V gene encodes CDR1 WSHSY and CDR2 SAAADI. CDR3 loop: CASSESGRETQYF. CDR3 nucleotides: TGCGCCAGCAGTGAATCAGGGCGAGAGACCCAGTACTTC.

This clone was detected only once. V gene TRBV7-2 combines with J gene TRBJ2-7; D remains unclear. V was trimmed by 1 base and J by 0 bases, leaving 13 bases between them. Germline V gene lookup returns CDR1 SGHTA and CDR2 FQGNSA. This CDR3 is 16 amino acids long. CDR3 sequence: CASSLVGDPSSYEQYF. The DNA of the CDR3 is TGTGCCAGCAGCTTAGTAGGAGACCCGAGCTCCTACGAGCAGTACTTC.

The chain employs TRBV10-3 and TRBJ2-7, with D perhaps TRBD2 (6 bases). The V gene's germline CDR1 is ENHRY and CDR2 SYGVKD. The V end lost 2 bases, the J end lost 3 bases, and 14 bases lay between the germline ends. The CDR3 is 15 residues long. The CDR3 loop reads CAISEGGNPNYEQYF. CDR3 sequence (DNA): TGTGCCATCAGTGAGGGCGGGAACCCGAACTACGAGCAGTACTTC.

The genes are TRBV2 and TRBJ1-5; D may be TRBD1 (5 bases). The V gene's germline CDR1 is SNHLY and CDR2 FYNNEI. This CDR3 is built from 14 residues. V was clipped by 6 bases and J by 2 bases, with 11 bases between them. The CDR3 region has the DNA TGTGCCAGCAGAAGGGGTTCGGGCAATCAGCCCCAGCATTTT. Amino acid sequence: CASRRGSGNQPQHF.

The V gene is TRBV6-5, the J gene TRBJ1-4, with D possibly being TRBD1 (6 bases). In germline, CDR1 is MNHEY, CDR2 SVGAGI. V was shortened by 2 bases and J by 8 bases, with 18 bases between the two germline ends. The CDR3 extends over 16 amino acids. CDR3 sequence: CASSYLSRGRKEKLFF. In DNA form, the CDR3 reads TGTGCCAGCAGTTACCTCTCGCGGGGGCGCAAAGAAAAACTGTTTTTT.

The gene calls are TRBV24-1 and TRBJ2-1, with TRBD1 matching 7 bases. V lost 5 bases to trimming and J lost 5 bases; unmatched junction nucleotides: 2. The V gene's germline CDR1 is KGHDR and CDR2 SFDVKD. This CDR3 spans 13 amino acids. The DNA for the CDR3 is TGTGCCACCAGTGGGGACAGCGACAATGAGCAGTTCTTC. Amino acid sequence: CATSGDSDNEQFF.

The V and J genes are TRBV6-5 and TRBJ2-2; 9 bases align to TRBD1. Trimming removed 2 bases from V and 7 bases from J; junction bases left unmatched: 8. Germline loops: CDR1 MNHEY, CDR2 SVGAGI. The CDR3 totals 16 residues. In DNA form, the CDR3 reads TGTGCCAGCAGTTACACGGGGACAGGGAGGTACGGGGAGCTGTTTTTT. This sequence encodes CASSYTGTGRYGELFF.

The chain has TRBV6-1 and TRBJ1-2; TRBD1 matches at 8 bases. V lost 4 bases to trimming and J lost 1 base; unmatched junction nucleotides: 8. This CDR3 is built from 16 residues. Per germline, CDR1 MNHNS and CDR2 SASEGT. The CDR3 is CASSGPGTGYNYGYTF. CDR3 sequence (DNA): TGTGCCAGCAGTGGACCCGGGACAGGCTATAACTATGGCTACACCTTC.

The V gene is TRBV4-2, the J gene TRBJ2-5, with TRBD1 identical over 9 bases. The CDR3 length is 15 residues. Germline CDR1 LGHNA, CDR2 YNFKEQ. J gave up 5 bases and V 1 base, and 5 bases lay outside the gene matches. CDR3 DNA: TGTGCCAGCAGCCAAGCGACAGGGGGATTGGAGACCCAGTACTTC. Encoded protein: CASSQATGGLETQYF.

The V call is TRBV19, the J call TRBJ1-2; D remains unclear. Trimming took off 3 bases at V and 4 bases at J, with 9 bases between the two ends. Germline CDR1 is LNHDA and CDR2 is SQIVND (reference sequence). The CDR3 runs to 13 residues. CDR3 amino acids: CASSMAEAYGYTF. In DNA form, the CDR3 reads TGTGCCAGTAGTATGGCGGAAGCCTATGGCTACACCTTC. The complete variable domain, with remaining parts taken from reference TRBV19 and TRBJ1-2, reads DGGITQSPKYLFRKEGQNVTLSCEQNLNHDAMYWYRQDPGQGLRLIYYSQIVNDFQKGDIAEGYSVSREKKESFPLTVTSAQKNPTAFYLCASSMAEAYGYTFGSGTRLTVV.

The chain is built from TRBV7-3 and TRBJ2-1; 7 bases line up with TRBD1. The CDR3 is 17 amino acids. Unmatched junction bases numbered 12, after V lost 5 bases and J lost 2 bases. CDR1 is SGHTA and CDR2 is FQGTGA in the germline V gene. CDR3 loop: CASSLQPGTVTYNEQFF. The CDR3 bases are TGTGCCAGCAGCCTCCAGCCCGGGACAGTGACCTACAATGAGCAGTTCTTC.

This chain links TRBV5-3 with TRBJ1-6; 7 nucleotides line up with TRBD1. TRBV5-3 is filed as an ORF, its function uncertain. CDR3 length: 14 residues. The trim removed 5 bases at V and 7 bases at J, leaving 6 bases unmatched. The CDR3 DNA follows: TGTGCCAGAAGAAGGGGACAGTACAATTCACCCCTCCACTTT. Its protein product is CARRRGQYNSPLHF.

In DNA, the CDR3 is TGTGCCAGCAGCTTAGGAGGGGGCGCGAATTCACCCCTCCACTTT. Encoded protein: CASSLGGGANSPLHF. This chain connects TRBV5-4 to TRBJ1-6, with TRBD1 matching over 7 bases. CDR3 length equals 15 residues. The V and J ends lost 2 bases and 7 bases, in that order; junction bases with no gene match: 6. Germline CDR1 reads SGHNT; CDR2 reads YYREEE (reference sequence).

In this sample, this clone turned up once. The genes are TRBV30 and TRBJ2-5; the match to TRBD1 covers 9 bases. CDR3 length: 13 amino acids. In germline, CDR1 is GTSNPN, CDR2 SVGIG (reference sequence). The trim removed 2 bases at V and 5 bases at J, leaving 3 bases unmatched. The CDR3 sequence: CAWSLTGGETQYF. DNA of the CDR3: TGTGCCTGGAGTCTGACAGGGGGGGAGACCCAGTACTTC.

This clone was detected only a few times. This chain joins TRBV30 and TRBJ2-7; 8 nucleotides match TRBD1. CDR3 size: 13 residues. Germline CDR1 and CDR2: GTSNPN and SVGIG (reference sequence). With V trimmed by 5 bases and J by 3 bases, 6 bases remained unmatched. CDR3 loop: CAWSLGQGYEQYF. The CDR3, as DNA: TGTGCCTGGTCCCTTGGACAGGGCTACGAGCAGTACTTC.

The chain recombines TRBV30 with TRBJ2-1; D perhaps matches TRBD1 (6 bases). V lost 5 bases and J lost 10, with 15 bases in between. This CDR3 has 12 residues. The germline V gene encodes CDR1 GTSNPN and CDR2 SVGIG (reference sequence). The CDR3 is CAWEVQGVEQFF. The CDR3 DNA follows: TGTGCCTGGGAGGTACAGGGTGTCGAGCAGTTCTTC.

The chain links TRBV4-1 to TRBJ1-2; no definite D call. Per the germline V gene, CDR1 is MGHRA and CDR2 is YSYEKL. V lost 6 bases, J lost 0 bases, and 17 bases lay in between. This CDR3 spans 16 amino acids. CDR3 sequence reads: CASSSQDWSANYGYTF. CDR3 nucleotide sequence: TGCGCCAGCAGTAGCCAAGATTGGTCAGCTAACTATGGCTACACCTTC.

The CDR3 nucleotides are TGCAGCGTTGAACCGCACCTGGGGACAGGGAGAGGCTACACCTTC. Its protein is CSVEPHLGTGRGYTF. The chain links TRBV29-1 to TRBJ1-2; 9 bases are a match to TRBD1. Per the germline V gene, CDR1 is SQVTM and CDR2 is ANQGSEA. CDR3 size: 15 residues. Trimming at V came to 2 bases and at J to 8 bases, leaving 12 bases not matched to a gene.

The rearrangement joins TRBV11-2 to TRBJ1-1, with TRBD1 identical over 7 bases. Germline CDR1 is SGHAT and CDR2 is FQNNGV. J was trimmed by 3 bases and V by 3 bases; bases with no gene match: 7. The CDR3 has 15 amino acids. The CDR3 here is CASSFRTGLYTEAFF. CDR3 bases: TGTGCCAGCAGCTTTCGGACAGGATTATACACTGAAGCTTTCTTT.